Shown below are 8 T cell receptor beta chains from a single sample sequenced in a study of regulatory T cells in long-lasting Graves disease. Time point of the sample: newly diagnosed GD, antithyroid drugs for less than 3 months. PBMC RNA was the source of the TCR library. Both iRepertoire HTBI primers and Arm-PCR of CDR3 regions were used to build the TCR beta libraries. Each CDR3 protein is one row after TCRdb ran MiXCR on the multiplex PCR reads. Here the sample spans about 540,000 distinct CDR3 sequences, less than 15% being singletons. These data were also reused for a study on T cells in Graves' hyperthyroidism and ophthalmopathy.

Sequencing was performed on peripheral blood mononuclear cells (PBMCs), taken at new diagnosis, from a patient treated with antithyroid drugs. These receptors were collected from a young man with Graves disease.

This clonotype has only a few counts. This may be a read error, as it is one base from a much larger clone. The rearrangement joins TRBV19 to TRBJ2-3; 10 nucleotides line up with TRBD2. The ends lost 9 bases at V and 1 base at J; junction bases unmatched: 4. Germline assignment: CDR1 LNHDA and CDR2 SQIVND (reference sequence). This CDR3 contains 14 residues. CDR3 bases: TGTGCCAGCGGGACTAGCGTGGGCACAGATACGCAGTATTTT. It is translated as CASGTSVGTDTQYF.

This clonotype showed up many times. The V and J genes are TRBV24-1 and TRBJ2-5, with 9 nucleotides matching TRBD1. Germline loops: CDR1 KGHDR, CDR2 SFDVKD. This CDR3 contains 17 residues. The junction had 16 bases not matched to a gene; V was cut back by 7 bases and J by 5 bases. CDR3 region: CATSDPPHRGRAETQYF. In DNA form, the CDR3 reads TGTGCCACCAGCGACCCTCCTCACAGGGGGCGAGCGGAGACCCAGTACTTC.

This clonotype occurred many times. The V call is TRBV12-3 or TRBV12-4, the J call TRBJ2-2; unclear D gene. The CDR3 runs 13 residues. V was cut by 6 bases and J by 3 bases, with 8 bases left in between. CDR3: CASSPWDTGELFF. In DNA form, the CDR3 reads TGTGCCAGCAGCCCCTGGGACACCGGGGAGCTGTTTTTT.

The chain couples TRBV19 to TRBJ2-2; D is possibly TRBD2 (6 bases). CDR1 is LNHDA, CDR2 SQIVND, per germline (reference sequence). The CDR3 contains 16 residues. Trimming stripped 1 base from V and 6 bases from J, with 15 bases between. For the CDR3, the DNA is TGTGCCAGTAGTATAGCGTCGGCTAGCGCCTCCGGGGAGCTGTTTTTT. This codes for CASSIASASASGELFF.

This clonotype was counted a few times. This chain connects TRBV3-1 to TRBJ2-7; maybe TRBD2 (5 bases). Trimming pared 0 bases from V and 4 bases from J, leaving 13 bases between. The CDR3 covers 15 residues. Per germline, CDR1 LGHDT and CDR2 YNNKEL (reference sequence). CDR3 residues: CASSQDPGIRYEQYF. The CDR3 DNA follows: TGTGCCAGCAGCCAAGATCCGGGAATTCGGTACGAGCAGTACTTC.

This clonotype was seen ten or more times. The rearrangement joins TRBV11-2 to TRBJ1-4; D gene ambiguous. The CDR3 contains 14 residues. Per germline, CDR1 SGHAT and CDR2 FQNNGV. V shed 1 base and J shed 10 bases, with 13 bases lying between them. CDR3 DNA: TGTGCCAGCAGCTTAGCCGCCGTGGGTGGAAAACTGTTTTTT. Translating it yields CASSLAAVGGKLFF.

At least ten counts were recorded for this clonotype. V usage is TRBV12-3 or TRBV12-4 and J usage is TRBJ1-5, with no clear D. Between the trimmed V and J ends, which lost 2 bases and 6 bases, there was a span of 11 bases. The CDR3 has 14 residues. The CDR3 sequence: CASSLSGPSQPQHF. The CDR3 DNA reads TGTGCCAGCAGTTTATCTGGTCCCAGTCAGCCCCAGCATTTT.

This clonotype appeared many times. The CDR3 DNA sequence: TGTGCCAGCAGTTTCCATTTGAACACCGGGGAGCTGTTTTTT. Amino acids: CASSFHLNTGELFF. The chain has TRBV27 and TRBJ2-2; D unresolved. Deletions cut 3 bases from V and 1 base from J, with 6 bases between. Per germline, CDR1 MNHEY and CDR2 SMNVEV (reference sequence). This CDR3 is 14 amino acids long.